Listed below are T cell receptor beta chains from one sample, sequenced in a study of blood T cells in healthy people across ages. TCRdb re-derived calls from the 5' RACE reads in MiXCR, one entry per CDR3 protein. The sample holds about 780,000 distinct CDR3 sequences, about 42% seen once. The sample comprised blood. The receptors shown here come from a man older than 75 in good health. Both conserved end residues are part of each CDR3. D genes are given only for firm matches. Clone size is stated in some rows and not others, as once, few, many or a class when expanded.

CDR3aa	CDR3nt	v_gene	j_gene	abundance	d_gene
CASSQNLRTGELFF	TGCGCCAGCAGCCAGAACCTCCGGACCGGGGAGCTGTTTTTT	TRBV4-1	TRBJ2-2	.	.
CSARTGEAKNIQYF	TGCAGTGCAAGAACAGGGGAAGCCAAAAACATTCAGTACTTC	TRBV20-1	TRBJ2-4	.	TRBD1
CASSWIAGGLNEQFF	TGTGCCAGCAGCTGGATAGCGGGAGGTCTTAATGAGCAGTTCTTC	TRBV7-2	TRBJ2-1	.	TRBD2
CASTGRGPRSGANVLTF	TGTGCCAGCACGGGCAGGGGACCACGCTCTGGGGCCAACGTCCTGACTTTC	TRBV2	TRBJ2-6	.	.
CSARDGGRVYGYTF	TGCAGTGCTAGAGATGGGGGACGGGTCTATGGCTACACCTTC	TRBV20-1	TRBJ1-2	.	.
CASSDGRTYNEQFF	TGTGCCAGCAGTGACGGGAGGACCTACAATGAGCAGTTCTTC	TRBV2	TRBJ2-1	.	TRBD2
CSAQSWGFTDTQYF	TGCAGTGCCCAGTCCTGGGGGTTCACAGATACGCAGTATTTT	TRBV20-1	TRBJ2-3	.	.
CASSLSGTGHGYTF	TGTGCCAGCAGCCTTTCTGGGACAGGCCACGGCTACACCTTC	TRBV5-5	TRBJ1-2	few	TRBD1
CASSLAHRREQFF	TGCGCCAGCAGCTTGGCCCACCGGCGTGAGCAGTTCTTC	TRBV5-1	TRBJ2-1	.	.
CASRSNLNGDEQFF	TGTGCCAGCAGGTCGAACCTAAATGGCGATGAGCAGTTCTTC	TRBV14	TRBJ2-1	.	.
CATSDAPRAGGLNEQFF	TGTGCCACCAGTGATGCGCCTCGAGCGGGAGGGCTGAATGAGCAGTTCTTC	TRBV24-1	TRBJ2-1	.	TRBD2
CASSDTGLADYNEQFF	TGTGCCAGCAGCGACACAGGACTAGCGGACTACAATGAGCAGTTCTTC	TRBV9	TRBJ2-1	.	TRBD2
CASRPPGQGLTGELFF	TGTGCCAGCAGACCTCCGGGACAGGGGCTTACCGGGGAGCTGTTTTTT	TRBV28	TRBJ2-2	.	TRBD1
CASSFPGLAGEQFF	TGTGCCAGCAGCTTTCCGGGACTAGCAGGCGAGCAGTTCTTC	TRBV7-9	TRBJ2-1	few	TRBD2
CSASQGGYNQPRHF	TGCAGTGCTAGTCAAGGGGGCTACAATCAGCCCCGGCATTTT	TRBV20-1	TRBJ1-5	.	TRBD1
CAWRIGRANTEAFF	TGTGCCTGGAGGATCGGACGGGCGAACACTGAAGCTTTCTTT	TRBV30	TRBJ1-1	.	.
CASSVQQGAADTQYF	TGCGCCAGCAGCGTCCAACAGGGGGCAGCGGATACGCAGTATTTT	TRBV5-1	TRBJ2-3	once	TRBD1
CSARGHRGTNEQFF	TGCAGTGCTAGAGGCCACCGCGGGACTAATGAGCAGTTCTTC	TRBV20-1	TRBJ2-1	many	.
CASSGGRKNYEQYF	TGCGCCAGCAGTGGGGGACGCAAGAACTACGAGCAGTACTTC	TRBV10-2	TRBJ2-7	.	.
CASSPVLDSPFYNEQFF	TGTGCCAGCAGCCCGGTACTGGACAGCCCCTTTTACAATGAGCAGTTCTTC	TRBV7-6	TRBJ2-1	.	.
CASSLTDRLDTQYF	TGTGCCAGCAGCTTAACGGACAGGCTAGATACGCAGTATTTT	TRBV7-2	TRBJ2-3	.	TRBD1
CASAGTRETQYF	TGTGCTAGTGCCGGGACACGGGAGACCCAGTACTTC	TRBV12-5	TRBJ2-5	few	.
CASSPGTGDRGSYEQYF	TGTGCCAGCAGTCCAGGAACTGGAGACAGGGGATCCTACGAGCAGTACTTC	TRBV7-9	TRBJ2-7	.	TRBD1
CASSLAVGLAGVGQETQFF	TGTGCCAGCAGCTTAGCGGTAGGACTAGCGGGAGTGGGACAAGAGACCCAGTTCTTC	TRBV7-2	TRBJ2-1	.	TRBD2
CASSVWEGAPNEQFF	TGTGCCAGCAGCGTATGGGAAGGGGCGCCCAATGAGCAGTTCTTC	TRBV9	TRBJ2-1	.	.
CASSLGWISGRASYNEQYF	TGTGCCAGCAGCTTAGGTTGGATTAGCGGGAGGGCCTCCTACAATGAGCAGTACTTC	TRBV11-3	TRBJ2-7	.	TRBD2
CASMAGAQETQYF	TGTGCCAGCATGGCGGGCGCGCAAGAGACCCAGTACTTC	TRBV12-3/TRBV12-4	TRBJ2-5	.	.
CASRRGGDPYEQYF	TGCGCCAGCAGGCGCGGAGGAGACCCCTACGAGCAGTACTTC	TRBV10-2	TRBJ2-7	.	.
CASSLVQGGYGYTF	TGCGCCAGCAGCTTGGTCCAGGGCGGTTATGGCTACACCTTC	TRBV5-1	TRBJ1-2	many	.
CASSEVGVGQPQHF	TGTGCCAGCAGTGAAGTAGGGGTAGGCCAGCCCCAGCATTTT	TRBV6-1	TRBJ1-5	.	.
CASSPGWGAYEQYF	TGTGCCAGCAGTCCAGGTTGGGGGGCCTACGAGCAGTACTTC	TRBV6-6	TRBJ2-7	few	.